Presented here are 22 T cell receptor beta chains from one specimen sequenced in a study of response to subunit inactivated influenza vaccine. Each CDR3 protein gets one entry after TCRdb re-called the RT-PCR reads with MiXCR. Among 650,000 to 800,000 distinct CDR3 sequences listed, 14% were seen once. Sequenced material: PBMCs from blood, taken roughly 2 weeks before vaccination. These receptor sequences come from a man aged 45-60 years who received an inactivated influenza vaccine.

This clonotype was seen many times. The chain carries TRBV7-2 and TRBJ1-1; no firm D call. The ends were cut back, 4 bases at V and 7 bases at J, with 13 bases in the middle. Germline CDR1 is SGHTA and CDR2 is FQGNSA. The CDR3 sequence is 13 residues long. The CDR3 DNA is TGTGCCAGCAGCTCCATTCGGGAGAATGAAGCTTTCTTT. Amino acid sequence: CASSSIRENEAFF.

The chain carries TRBV7-2 and TRBJ2-5; D is unclear. The V gene lost 1 base and the J gene lost 5 bases, with 14 bases spanning the gap. Germline lookup yields CDR1 SGHTA and CDR2 FQGNSA. This CDR3 contains 15 residues. As DNA, the CDR3 is TGTGCCAGCAGCTTAGGCGGCCCAAGGTTGGAGACCCAGTACTTC. It is translated as CASSLGGPRLETQYF.

The gene calls are TRBV27 and TRBJ1-2; no clear D. Trimming left V 6 bases short and J 4 bases short, with 15 bases between. The CDR3 loop spans 14 amino acids. CDR1 is MNHEY and CDR2 is SMNVEV in the germline V gene (reference sequence). CDR3 in amino acids: CASSPAGKGYGYTF. CDR3 sequence (DNA): TGTGCCAGCAGCCCCGCCGGGAAAGGCTATGGCTACACCTTC.

This clonotype was recorded a few times. This chain joins TRBV10-3 and TRBJ1-3; 7 positions agree with TRBD1. CDR3 size: 14 residues. V lost 3 bases and J lost 3; bases outside the gene matches: 2. Looked up from germline, CDR1 is ENHRY and CDR2 is SYGVKD. This chain's CDR3 is CAISEDRVGNTIYF. DNA of the CDR3: TGTGCCATCAGTGAAGACAGGGTTGGAAACACCATATATTTT.

The J gene is TRBJ1-1, the V gene TRBV6-5; no definite D call. CDR3 length: 14 amino acids. Germline values: CDR1 MNHEY, CDR2 SVGAGI. Trimming stripped 4 bases from V and 2 bases from J, with 11 bases between. Written as DNA, the CDR3 is TGTGCCAGCAGTTCCATCCGGCCCAACACTGAAGCTTTCTTT. Translation gives CASSSIRPNTEAFF.

Only a few counts were recorded for this clonotype. The chain combines TRBV10-2 with TRBJ2-7, with TRBD2 matching 7 bases. The CDR3 sequence is 15 residues long. Per the germline V gene, CDR1 is WSHSY and CDR2 is SAAADI. V shed 2 bases, J shed 0 bases, and the junction held 4 bases outside the gene matches. The CDR3 nucleotides read TGCGCCAGCAGTGAGGACCGGGACTACTCCTACGAGCAGTACTTC. Protein: CASSEDRDYSYEQYF.

The chain carries TRBV20-1 and TRBJ2-5; TRBD2 agrees at 10 bases. The CDR3 has 15 amino acids. V gave up 6 bases and J gave up 4 bases; unmatched junction bases: 11. Germline CDR1 reads DFQATT; CDR2 reads SNEGSKA (reference sequence). CDR3 in amino acids: CSAKMASGSPETQYF. CDR3 DNA: TGCAGTGCCAAGATGGCTAGCGGGAGCCCAGAGACCCAGTACTTC.

On this clonotype: One end of the junction fails to match germline, which may point to a read error. This sequence joins TRBV10-3 and TRBJ2-6, with TRBD1 matching 10 bases. The CDR3 length is 15 residues. Germline loops: CDR1 ENHRY, CDR2 SYGVKD. The CDR3 loop reads CATMTGGSGANVLTF. The CDR3 coding sequence is TGTGCCACCATGACAGGGGGCTCTGGGGCCAACGTCTTGACTTTC.

This clonotype was observed at least ten times. The CDR3 protein is CASSQGQDVNEQFF. For the CDR3, the DNA is TGCGCCAGCAGCCAGGGACAAGACGTCAATGAGCAGTTCTTC. This chain joins TRBV5-1 and TRBJ2-1, with a tentative D call TRBD1 (6 bases). This CDR3 comprises 14 residues. Germline assignment: CDR1 SGHRS and CDR2 YFSETQ. The V gene lost 4 bases and the J gene lost 6 bases, with 14 bases spanning the gap.

The chain joins TRBV28 to TRBJ2-7, with D uncertain. Trimming removed 3 bases from V and 6 bases from J, with 18 bases in between. The germline CDR1 and CDR2 sequences are MDHEN and SYDVKM. The CDR3 length is 15 residues. The chain's CDR3 is CASSFPPETGGEQYF. The CDR3, as DNA: TGTGCCAGCAGTTTTCCTCCGGAGACCGGTGGCGAGCAGTACTTC.

This clonotype was recorded a few times. This chain joins TRBV20-1 and TRBJ1-2; 7 nucleotides agree with TRBD1. The CDR3 spans 14 residues. V gave up 3 bases and J gave up 4 bases; unmatched junction bases: 8. Germline V lookup: CDR1 DFQATT, CDR2 SNEGSKA (reference sequence). DNA for the CDR3: TGCAGTGCTAGGCCCGGGACAGACCGCTATGGCTACACCTTC. This codes for CSARPGTDRYGYTF.

This clonotype was counted between two and nine times. The rearrangement joins TRBV6-2 or TRBV6-3 to TRBJ2-1, with 7 bases lining up with TRBD1. The junction had 7 bases not matched to a gene; V was cut back by 6 bases and J by 5 bases. Germline V gene data show CDR1 as MNHEY and CDR2 as SVGEGT. There are 14 residues in the CDR3. The CDR3 protein is CASSRRGGHNEQFF. Here the CDR3 DNA reads TGTGCCAGCAGCCGCAGAGGGGGCCACAATGAGCAGTTCTTC.

This clonotype showed up just a few times. DNA of the CDR3: TGTGCCAGCAGTTACCTACAGGGGAGCAATCAGCCCCAGCATTTT. It is translated as CASSYLQGSNQPQHF. This chain joins TRBV6-2 or TRBV6-3 and TRBJ1-5; 7 bases match TRBD1. V was clipped by 2 bases and J by 1 base; unmatched bases: 2. This CDR3 has 15 amino acids. The germline V gene encodes CDR1 MNHEY and CDR2 SVGEGT.

The V and J genes are TRBV12-3 or TRBV12-4 and TRBJ2-7; the match to TRBD1 covers 7 bases. V shed 6 bases and J 9 bases; nucleotides not matched to a gene: 14. The CDR3 has 14 amino acids. CDR3 residues: CASSPGQPPLGQYF. CDR3 sequence (DNA): TGTGCCAGCAGCCCGGGACAGCCCCCCTTAGGGCAGTACTTC.

The chain employs TRBV6-5 and TRBJ2-1, with 11 positions matching TRBD2. The germline V gene encodes CDR1 MNHEY and CDR2 SVGAGI. J was trimmed by 9 bases and V by 6 bases; bases with no gene match: 10. The CDR3 is made up of 15 amino acids. This CDR3 is CASRLLAGVGGEQFF. The CDR3 coding sequence is TGTGCCAGCAGGTTACTAGCGGGAGTTGGTGGTGAGCAGTTCTTC.

The chain combines TRBV25-1 with TRBJ2-2; no clear D. The CDR3 is 16 residues long. The germline V and J ends were trimmed by 2 bases and 6 bases, with 16 bases remaining between them. Germline lookup yields CDR1 MGHDK and CDR2 SYGVNS. The CDR3 sequence is CASSELLTTTPGELFF. The CDR3 DNA reads as TGTGCCAGCAGTGAACTTCTGACAACTACACCCGGGGAGCTGTTTTTT.

This clonotype was seen a handful of times. The chain carries TRBV7-8 and TRBJ1-1; perhaps TRBD1 as D (5 bases). The CDR3 length is 16 residues. Germline values: CDR1 SGHVS, CDR2 FQNEAQ. Between the trimmed V and J ends, which lost 4 bases and 3 bases, there was a span of 18 bases. CDR3 in DNA: TGTGCCAGCAGCTGGGACCCGGGACGGCGCCACACTGAAGCTTTCTTT. Translating gives CASSWDPGRRHTEAFF.

This clonotype appeared many times. This chain uses TRBV4-3 with TRBJ2-7; 11 positions match TRBD1. From germline, CDR1 is LGHNA and CDR2 YSLEER. The CDR3 has 15 residues. V was clipped by 4 bases and J by 5 bases; unmatched bases: 7. DNA for the CDR3: TGCGCCAGCAGCCTTCGGACAGGGGGCTTTGACGAGCAGTACTTC. Amino acid sequence: CASSLRTGGFDEQYF.

The table lists this clonotype with a few counts. The CDR3 DNA reads TGTGCCAGCAGCTTAAAGCTAGCGGGGGGCCCCGGGGAGCTGTTTTTT. This sequence encodes CASSLKLAGGPGELFF. The chain combines TRBV7-2 with TRBJ2-2, with 11 bases aligning to TRBD2. This CDR3 contains 16 residues. The germline V gene has CDR1 SGHTA and CDR2 FQGNSA. J was trimmed by 6 bases and V by 2 bases; bases with no gene match: 5.

V gene TRBV9 combines with J gene TRBJ2-1, with D maybe TRBD2 (6 bases). CDR1 is SGDLS, CDR2 YYNGEE, per germline. Trimming left V 3 bases short and J 4 bases short, with 17 bases between. The CDR3 runs to 16 residues. The CDR3 DNA is TGTGCCAGCAGCGCCTCCGGCGGGAAGCTTTACAATGAGCAGTTCTTC. This translates into CASSASGGKLYNEQFF.

There are a few counts of this clonotype. The V call is TRBV10-3, the J call TRBJ1-5; D ambiguous. Germline V lookup: CDR1 ENHRY, CDR2 SYGVKD. The CDR3 spans 14 residues. The V and J ends lost 0 bases and 9 bases respectively, with 12 bases between them. CDR3 coding DNA: TGTGCCATCAGTGAGTCGTCTTTGGACGGGCCCCAGCATTTT. This gives the protein CAISESSLDGPQHF.

There are many counts of this clonotype. The genes are TRBV5-1 and TRBJ2-1; 13 bases align to TRBD2. Trimming removed 1 base from V and 2 bases from J; junction bases left unmatched: 9. The CDR3 is 19 residues long. In germline, CDR1 is SGHRS, CDR2 YFSETQ. The CDR3 nucleotides are TGCGCCAGCAGCTTGACCGGGACTAGCGGGAACCTAGCCTACAATGAGCAGTTCTTC. It is translated as CASSLTGTSGNLAYNEQFF.